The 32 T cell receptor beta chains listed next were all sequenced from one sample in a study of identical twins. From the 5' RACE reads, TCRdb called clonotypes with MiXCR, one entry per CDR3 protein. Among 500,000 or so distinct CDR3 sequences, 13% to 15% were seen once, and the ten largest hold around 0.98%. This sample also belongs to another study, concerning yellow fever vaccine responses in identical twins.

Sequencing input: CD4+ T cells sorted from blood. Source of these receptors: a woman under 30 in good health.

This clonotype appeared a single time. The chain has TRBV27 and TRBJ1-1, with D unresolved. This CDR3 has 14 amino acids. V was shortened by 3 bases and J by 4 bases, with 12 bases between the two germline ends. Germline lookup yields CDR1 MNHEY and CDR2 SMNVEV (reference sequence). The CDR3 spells CASSLTGIGTEAFF. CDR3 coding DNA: TGTGCCAGCAGTTTGACGGGGATAGGCACTGAAGCTTTCTTT.

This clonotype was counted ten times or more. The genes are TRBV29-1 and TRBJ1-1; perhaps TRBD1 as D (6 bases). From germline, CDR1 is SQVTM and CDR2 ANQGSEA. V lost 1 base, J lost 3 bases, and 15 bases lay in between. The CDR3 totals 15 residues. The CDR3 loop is CSVEVQGSGHTEAFF. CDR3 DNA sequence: TGCAGCGTTGAAGTCCAGGGGTCAGGGCACACTGAAGCTTTCTTT.

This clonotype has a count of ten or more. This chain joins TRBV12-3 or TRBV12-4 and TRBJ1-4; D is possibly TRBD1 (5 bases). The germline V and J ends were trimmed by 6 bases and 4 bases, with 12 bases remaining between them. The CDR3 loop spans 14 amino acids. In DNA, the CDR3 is TGTGCCAGCAGCGGCGAGGGGTTTAATGAAAAACTGTTTTTT. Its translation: CASSGEGFNEKLFF.

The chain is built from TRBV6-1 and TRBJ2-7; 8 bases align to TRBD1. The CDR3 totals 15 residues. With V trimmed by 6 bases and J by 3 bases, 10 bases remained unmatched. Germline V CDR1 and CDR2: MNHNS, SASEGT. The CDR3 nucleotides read TGTGCCAGCAGCCATGCCGGGACAGGAGACTACGAGCAGTACTTC. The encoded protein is CASSHAGTGDYEQYF.

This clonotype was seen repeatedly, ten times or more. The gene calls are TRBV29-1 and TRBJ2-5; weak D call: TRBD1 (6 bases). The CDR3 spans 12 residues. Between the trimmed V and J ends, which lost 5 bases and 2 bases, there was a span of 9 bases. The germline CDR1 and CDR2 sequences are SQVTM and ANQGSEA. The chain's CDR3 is CSVSQGQETQYF. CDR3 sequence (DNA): TGCAGCGTTTCGCAGGGGCAAGAGACCCAGTACTTC.

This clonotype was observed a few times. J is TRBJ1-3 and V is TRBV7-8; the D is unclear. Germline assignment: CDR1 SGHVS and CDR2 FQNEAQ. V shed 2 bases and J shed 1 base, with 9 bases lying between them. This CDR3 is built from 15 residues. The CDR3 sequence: CASSLIWISGNTIYF. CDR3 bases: TGTGCCAGCAGCTTAATCTGGATATCTGGAAACACCATATATTTT.

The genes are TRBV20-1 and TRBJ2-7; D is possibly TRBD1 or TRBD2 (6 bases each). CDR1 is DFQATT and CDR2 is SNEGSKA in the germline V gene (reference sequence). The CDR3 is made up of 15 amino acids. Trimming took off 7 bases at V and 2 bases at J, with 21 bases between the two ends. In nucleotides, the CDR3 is TGCAGTGGCCTAGACAGGAGGGAACTCGCCTACGAGCAGTACTTC. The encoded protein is CSGLDRRELAYEQYF.

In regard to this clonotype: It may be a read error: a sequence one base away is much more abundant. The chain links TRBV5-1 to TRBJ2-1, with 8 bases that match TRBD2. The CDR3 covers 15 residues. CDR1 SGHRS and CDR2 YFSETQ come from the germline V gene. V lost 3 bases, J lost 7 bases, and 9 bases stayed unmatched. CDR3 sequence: CASSSRLAGSNEQFF. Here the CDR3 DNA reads TGCGCCAGCAGCTCTAGGTTAGCGGGGAGTAATGAGCAGTTCTTC.

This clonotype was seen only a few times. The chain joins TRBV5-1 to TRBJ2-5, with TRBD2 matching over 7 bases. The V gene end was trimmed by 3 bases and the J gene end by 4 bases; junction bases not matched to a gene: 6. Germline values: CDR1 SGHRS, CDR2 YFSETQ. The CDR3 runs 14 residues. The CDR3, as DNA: TGCGCCAGCAGCTGGGGAGGGTTGCGAGAGACCCAGTACTTC. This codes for CASSWGGLRETQYF. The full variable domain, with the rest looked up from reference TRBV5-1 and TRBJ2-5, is KAGVTQTPRYLIKTRGQQVTLSCSPISGHRSVSWYQQTPGQGLQFLFEYFSETQRNKGNFPGRFSGRQFSNSRSEMNVSTLELGDSALYLCASSWGGLRETQYFGPGTRLLVL.

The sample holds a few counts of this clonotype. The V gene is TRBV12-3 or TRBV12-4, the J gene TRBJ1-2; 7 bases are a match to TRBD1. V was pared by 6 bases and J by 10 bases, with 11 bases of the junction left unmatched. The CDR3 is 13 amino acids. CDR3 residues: CASRETGVRDYTF. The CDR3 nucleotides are TGTGCCAGCAGAGAAACAGGGGTCCGGGACTACACCTTC.

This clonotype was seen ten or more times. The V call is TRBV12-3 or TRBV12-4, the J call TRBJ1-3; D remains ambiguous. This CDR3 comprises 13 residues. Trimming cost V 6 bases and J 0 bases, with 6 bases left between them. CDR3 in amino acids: CASRPASGNTIYF. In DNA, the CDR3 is TGTGCCAGCAGGCCAGCCTCTGGAAACACCATATATTTT.

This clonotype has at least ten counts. CDR3 loop: CASSPPGLAKNTDTQYF. The CDR3 DNA reads as TGTGCCAGCTCACCACCGGGACTAGCGAAAAATACAGATACGCAGTATTTT. J is TRBJ2-3 and V is TRBV18; TRBD2 matches at 10 bases. Germline V gene lookup returns CDR1 KGHSH and CDR2 LQKENI. This CDR3 has 17 amino acids. Losses at the gene ends were 0 bases for V and 3 bases for J; bases not matched to a gene: 6.

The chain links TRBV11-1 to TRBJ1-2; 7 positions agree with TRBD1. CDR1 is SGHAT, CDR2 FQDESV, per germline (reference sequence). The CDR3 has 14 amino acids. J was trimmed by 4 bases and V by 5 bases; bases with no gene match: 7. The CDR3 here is CASSVGRGSYGYTF. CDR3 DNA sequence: TGTGCCAGCAGCGTCGGCAGGGGGTCCTATGGCTACACCTTC.

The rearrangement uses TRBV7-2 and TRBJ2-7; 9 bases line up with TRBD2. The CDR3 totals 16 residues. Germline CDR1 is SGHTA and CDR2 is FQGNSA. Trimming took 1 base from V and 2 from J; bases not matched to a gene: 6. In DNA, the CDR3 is TGTGCCAGCAGCTTAGGTGGCGGGGGGGAAACCTACGAGCAGTACTTC. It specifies CASSLGGGGETYEQYF.

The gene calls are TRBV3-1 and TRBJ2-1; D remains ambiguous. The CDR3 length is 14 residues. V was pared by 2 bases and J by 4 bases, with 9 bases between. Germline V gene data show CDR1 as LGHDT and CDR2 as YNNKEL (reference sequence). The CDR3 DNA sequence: TGTGCCAGCAGCCAACAAAGGGCTTACAATGAGCAGTTCTTC. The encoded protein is CASSQQRAYNEQFF.

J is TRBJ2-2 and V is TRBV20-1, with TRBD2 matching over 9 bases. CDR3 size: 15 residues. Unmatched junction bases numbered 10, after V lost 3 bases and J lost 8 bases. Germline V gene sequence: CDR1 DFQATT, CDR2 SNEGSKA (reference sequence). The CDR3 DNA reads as TGCAGTGCTAGTCCGGGCGGGAGGGCCCGAGGGGAGCTGTTTTTT. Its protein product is CSASPGGRARGELFF.

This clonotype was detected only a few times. CDR3 protein: CASSLGTTETQYF. The DNA for the CDR3 is TGCGCCAGCAGCCTAGGGACTACGGAGACCCAGTACTTC. The rearrangement links TRBV5-1 to TRBJ2-5; 7 bases fit TRBD2. V lost 4 bases to trimming and J lost 5 bases; unmatched junction nucleotides: 5. The germline V gene has CDR1 SGHRS and CDR2 YFSETQ. The CDR3 spans 13 residues.

Here the CDR3 DNA reads TGTGCCAGCAGTTGGGGGATTCGTAGGACTGAAGCTTTCTTT. It is translated as CASSWGIRRTEAFF. The V gene is TRBV12-3 or TRBV12-4, the J gene TRBJ1-1; D may be TRBD1 (5 bases). V lost 4 bases to trimming and J lost 5 bases, with 14 bases between them. This CDR3 spans 14 amino acids.

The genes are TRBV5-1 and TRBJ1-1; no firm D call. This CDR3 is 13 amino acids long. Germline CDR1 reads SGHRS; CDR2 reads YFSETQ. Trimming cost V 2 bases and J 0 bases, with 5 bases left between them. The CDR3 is CASSFQLNTEAFF. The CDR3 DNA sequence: TGCGCCAGCAGCTTCCAGTTGAACACTGAAGCTTTCTTT.

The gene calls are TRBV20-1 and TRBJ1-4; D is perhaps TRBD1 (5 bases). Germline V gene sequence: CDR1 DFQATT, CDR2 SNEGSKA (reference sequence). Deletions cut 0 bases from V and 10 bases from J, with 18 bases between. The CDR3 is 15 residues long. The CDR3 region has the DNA TGCAGTGCTAGAGATGCCGGGACCCCAACGGGAAAACTGTTTTTT. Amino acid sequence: CSARDAGTPTGKLFF.

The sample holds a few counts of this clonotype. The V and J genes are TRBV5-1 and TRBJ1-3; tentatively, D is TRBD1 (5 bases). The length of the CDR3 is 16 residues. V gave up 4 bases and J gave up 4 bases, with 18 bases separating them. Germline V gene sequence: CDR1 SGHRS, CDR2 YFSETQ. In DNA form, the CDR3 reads TGCGCCAGCAGCCTCCCTGACAGTTCCGGAGGAAACACCATATATTTT. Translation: CASSLPDSSGGNTIYF.

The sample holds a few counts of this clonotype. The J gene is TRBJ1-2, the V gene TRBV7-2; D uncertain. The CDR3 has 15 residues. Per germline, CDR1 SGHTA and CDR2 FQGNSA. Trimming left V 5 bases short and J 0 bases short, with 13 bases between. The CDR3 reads CASSPKLGSNYGYTF. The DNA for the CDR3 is TGTGCCAGCAGCCCTAAACTAGGTTCTAACTATGGCTACACCTTC. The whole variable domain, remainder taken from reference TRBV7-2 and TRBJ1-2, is GAGVSQSPSNKVTEKGKDVELRCDPISGHTALYWYRQSLGQGLEFLIYFQGNSAPDKSGLPSDRFSAERTGGSVSTLTIQRTQQEDSAVYLCASSPKLGSNYGYTFGSGTRLTVV.

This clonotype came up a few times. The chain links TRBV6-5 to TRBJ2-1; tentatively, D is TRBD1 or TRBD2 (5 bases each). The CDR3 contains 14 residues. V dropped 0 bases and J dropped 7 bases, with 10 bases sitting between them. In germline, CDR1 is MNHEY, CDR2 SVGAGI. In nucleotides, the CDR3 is TGTGCCAGCAGTTACTCGACGGGGACGAATGAGCAGTTCTTC. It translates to CASSYSTGTNEQFF.

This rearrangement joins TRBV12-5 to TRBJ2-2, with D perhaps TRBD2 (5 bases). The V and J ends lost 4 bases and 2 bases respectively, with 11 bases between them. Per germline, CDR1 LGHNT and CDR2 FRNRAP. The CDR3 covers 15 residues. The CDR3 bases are TGTGCTAGTGGTTCCGATCCGGGAAACACCGGGGAGCTGTTTTTT. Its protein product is CASGSDPGNTGELFF. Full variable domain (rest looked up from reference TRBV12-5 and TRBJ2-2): DARVTQTPRHKVTEMGQEVTMRCQPILGHNTVFWYRQTMMQGLELLAYFRNRAPLDDSGMPKDRFSAEMPDATLATLKIQPSEPRDSAVYFCASGSDPGNTGELFFGEGSRLTVL.

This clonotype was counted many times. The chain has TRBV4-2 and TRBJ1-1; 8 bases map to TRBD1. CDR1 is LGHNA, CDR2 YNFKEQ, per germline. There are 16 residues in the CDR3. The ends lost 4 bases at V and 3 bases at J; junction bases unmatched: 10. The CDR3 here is CASSLQPGTGDTEAFF. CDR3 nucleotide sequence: TGTGCCAGCAGCCTTCAGCCCGGGACAGGAGACACTGAAGCTTTCTTT.

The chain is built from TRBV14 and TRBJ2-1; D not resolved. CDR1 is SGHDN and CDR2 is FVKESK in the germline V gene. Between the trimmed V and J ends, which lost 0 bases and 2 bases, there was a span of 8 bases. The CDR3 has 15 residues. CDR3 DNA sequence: TGTGCCAGCAGCCAAGATTCTACAGCCTACAATGAGCAGTTCTTC. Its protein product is CASSQDSTAYNEQFF. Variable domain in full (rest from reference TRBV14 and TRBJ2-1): EAGVTQFPSHSVIEKGQTVTLRCDPISGHDNLYWYRRVMGKEIKFLLHFVKESKQDESGMPNNRFLAERTGGTYSTLKVQPAELEDSGVYFCASSQDSTAYNEQFFGPGTRLTVL.

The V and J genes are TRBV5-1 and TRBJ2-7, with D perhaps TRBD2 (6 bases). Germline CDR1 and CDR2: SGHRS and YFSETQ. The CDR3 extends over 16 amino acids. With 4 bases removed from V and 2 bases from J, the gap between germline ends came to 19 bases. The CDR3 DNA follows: TGCGCCAGCAGCAGGGGCGGGACCGGCAACACCTACGAGCAGTACTTC. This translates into CASSRGGTGNTYEQYF.

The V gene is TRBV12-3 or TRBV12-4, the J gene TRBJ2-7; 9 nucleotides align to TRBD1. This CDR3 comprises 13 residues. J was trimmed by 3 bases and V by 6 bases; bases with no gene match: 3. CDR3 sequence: CASRRTGVYEQYF. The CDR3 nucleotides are TGTGCCAGCAGGCGGACAGGGGTCTACGAGCAGTACTTC.

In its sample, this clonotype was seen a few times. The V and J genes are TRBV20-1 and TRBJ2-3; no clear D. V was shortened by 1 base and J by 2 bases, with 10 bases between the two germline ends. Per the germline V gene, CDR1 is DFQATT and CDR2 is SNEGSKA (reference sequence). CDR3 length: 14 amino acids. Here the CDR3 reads CSARGLKITDTQYF. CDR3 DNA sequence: TGCAGTGCTAGAGGGCTAAAGATCACAGATACGCAGTATTTT.

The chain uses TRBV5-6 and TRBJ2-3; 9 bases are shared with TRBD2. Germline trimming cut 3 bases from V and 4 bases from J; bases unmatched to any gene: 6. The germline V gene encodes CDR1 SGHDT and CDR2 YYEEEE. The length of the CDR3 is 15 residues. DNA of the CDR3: TGTGCCAGCAGCTCTTTAGCGGGAGTAGCAGATACGCAGTATTTT. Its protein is CASSSLAGVADTQYF.

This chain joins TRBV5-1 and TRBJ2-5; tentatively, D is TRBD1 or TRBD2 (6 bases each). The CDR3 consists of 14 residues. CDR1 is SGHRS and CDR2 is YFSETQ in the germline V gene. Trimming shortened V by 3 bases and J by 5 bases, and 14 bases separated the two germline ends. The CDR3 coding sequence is TGCGCCAGCAGCTCTGGAGGGGGTTGGGAGACCCAGTACTTC. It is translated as CASSSGGGWETQYF.

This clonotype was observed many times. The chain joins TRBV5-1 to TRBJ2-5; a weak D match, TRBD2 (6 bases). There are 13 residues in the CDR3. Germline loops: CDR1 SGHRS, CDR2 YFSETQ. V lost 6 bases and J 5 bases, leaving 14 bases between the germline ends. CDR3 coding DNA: TGCGCCAGCAACCCTATCGGGGGTGAGACCCAGTACTTC. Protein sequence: CASNPIGGETQYF.